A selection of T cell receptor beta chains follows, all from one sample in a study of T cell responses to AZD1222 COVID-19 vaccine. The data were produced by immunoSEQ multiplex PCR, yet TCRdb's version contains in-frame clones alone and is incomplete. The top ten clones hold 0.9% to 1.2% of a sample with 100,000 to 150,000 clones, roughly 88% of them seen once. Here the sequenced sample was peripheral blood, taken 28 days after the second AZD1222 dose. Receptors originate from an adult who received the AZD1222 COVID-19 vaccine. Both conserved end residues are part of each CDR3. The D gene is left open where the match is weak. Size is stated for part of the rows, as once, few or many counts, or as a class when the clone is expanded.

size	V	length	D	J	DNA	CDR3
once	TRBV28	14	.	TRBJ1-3	TGTGCCAGCAGCTCCTCTGGCTCTGGAAACACCATATATTTT	CASSSSGSGNTIYF
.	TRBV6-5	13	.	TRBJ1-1	TGTGCCAGCAGTCGGACAGTGAACACTGAAGCTTTCTTT	CASSRTVNTEAFF
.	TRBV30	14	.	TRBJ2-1	TGTGCCTGGAGTGCCTCATCCTATTCACGTGAGCAGTTCTTC	CAWSASSYSREQFF
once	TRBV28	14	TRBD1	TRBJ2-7	TGTGCCAGCAGATACGCGGACAGGATCTACGAGCAGTACTTC	CASRYADRIYEQYF
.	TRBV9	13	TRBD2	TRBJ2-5	TGTGCCAGCAGCGTAGGACTAGCAGAGACCCAGTACTTC	CASSVGLAETQYF
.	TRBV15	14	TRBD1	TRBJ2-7	TGTGCCACTAGGGCTCGACAGGGGAAGTACGAGCAGTACTTC	CATRARQGKYEQYF
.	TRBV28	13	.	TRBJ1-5	TGTGCCAGCAGTTTATTCCGTAATCAGCCCCAGCATTTT	CASSLFRNQPQHF
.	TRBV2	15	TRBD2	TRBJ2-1	TGTGCCAGCAGTTTAACTAGCGGGAGATGGAATGAGCAGTTCTTC	CASSLTSGRWNEQFF
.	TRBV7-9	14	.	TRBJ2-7	TGTGCCAGCAGCTTGCAGGGATTCTCCTACGAGCAGTACTTC	CASSLQGFSYEQYF
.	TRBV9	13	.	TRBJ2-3	TGTGCCAGCAGCGTAGTGGGCACAGATACGCAGTATTTT	CASSVVGTDTQYF
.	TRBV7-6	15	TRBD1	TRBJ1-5	TGTGCCAGCAGCCTAGGGACAGGGAAGGGTCAGCCCCAGCATTTT	CASSLGTGKGQPQHF
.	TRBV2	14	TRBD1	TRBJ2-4	TGTGCCAGCCGCGTAGGGGGCGCCAAAAACATTCAGTACTTC	CASRVGGAKNIQYF
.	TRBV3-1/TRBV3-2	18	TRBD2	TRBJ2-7	TGTGCCAGCATCTTTAATTTGCGGGGGGGGACTAGAGACTACGAGCAGTACTTC	CASIFNLRGGTRDYEQYF
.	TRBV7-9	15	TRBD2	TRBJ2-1	TGTGCCAGCAGCTTAGGGACTAGCGTTTACAATGAGCAGTTCTTC	CASSLGTSVYNEQFF
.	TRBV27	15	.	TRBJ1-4	TGTGCCAGCAGTTTTGGCCCCCGGACAAGTGAAAAACTGTTTTTT	CASSFGPRTSEKLFF
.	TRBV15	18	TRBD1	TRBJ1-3	TGTGCCACCAGCAGAGATCTGACGGGGACAGGGAAGGGAAACACCATATATTTT	CATSRDLTGTGKGNTIYF
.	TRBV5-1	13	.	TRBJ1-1	TGCGCCAGCAGCTTGATTGGGGGGCGGGAAGCTTTCTTT	CASSLIGGREAFF
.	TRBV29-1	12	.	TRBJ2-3	TGCAGCGTTGGGGCAGGGAAAGATACGCAGTATTTT	CSVGAGKDTQYF
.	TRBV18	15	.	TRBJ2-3	TGTGCCAGCTCACCACCTGGGTTAAGCACAGATACGCAGTATTTT	CASSPPGLSTDTQYF
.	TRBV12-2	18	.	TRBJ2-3	TGTGCAAGTCGCTTAGCGTATCCGGCGGGAGAAGGTCGGCATACGCAGTATTTT	CASRLAYPAGEGRHTQYF
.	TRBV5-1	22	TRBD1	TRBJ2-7	TGCGCCAGCAGGCGAAGCCTGACCCCCCGGTCCTTGGCCGACAGGGCCTCCTACGAGCAGTACTTC	CASRRSLTPRSLADRASYEQYF
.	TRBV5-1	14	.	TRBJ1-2	TGCGCCAGCAGCGGAGCAGGGTTTAACTATGGCTACACCTTC	CASSGAGFNYGYTF
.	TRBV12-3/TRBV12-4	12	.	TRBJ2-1	TGTGCCAGCAGCCCTTTTTTAGATGAGCAGTTCTTC	CASSPFLDEQFF
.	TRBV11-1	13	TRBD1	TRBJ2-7	TGTGCCAGCAGCTTAAGGACAGGCTACGAGCAGTACTTC	CASSLRTGYEQYF
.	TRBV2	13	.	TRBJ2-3	TGTGCCAGCAGTTTGGACAGTTACAATACGCAGTATTTT	CASSLDSYNTQYF
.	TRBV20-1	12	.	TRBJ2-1	TGCAGTGCTAGTGCGGGTAGGAATGAGCAGTTCTTC	CSASAGRNEQFF
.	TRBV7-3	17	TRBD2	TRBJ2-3	TGTGCCAGCAGCCTATGGACTAGCGGGACATCCACAGATACGCAGTATTTT	CASSLWTSGTSTDTQYF
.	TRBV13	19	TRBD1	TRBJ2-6	TGTGCCAGCAGCCCTATGCCGGGACAGGGTTCCCCTGGGGCCAACGTCCTGACTTTC	CASSPMPGQGSPGANVLTF
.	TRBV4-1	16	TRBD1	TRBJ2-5	TGCGCCAGCAGCCAAGGCGCGACAGGGCTCCAAGAGACCCAGTACTTC	CASSQGATGLQETQYF
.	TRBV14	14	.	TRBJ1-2	TGTGCCAGCAGCCGCAGGGGCGCTAACTATGGCTACACCTTC	CASSRRGANYGYTF
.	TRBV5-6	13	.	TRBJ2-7	TGTGCCAGCAGCCCCCCCAGCTCCTACGAGCAGTACTTC	CASSPPSSYEQYF
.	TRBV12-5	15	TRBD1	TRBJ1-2	TGTGCTAGTGGTTTGGTACATCAGGGGGCAGACGGCTACACCTTC	CASGLVHQGADGYTF
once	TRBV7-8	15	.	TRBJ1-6	TGTGCCAGCAGCCCCCAACTTTGGCTTTCTTCACCCCTCCACTTT	CASSPQLWLSSPLHF